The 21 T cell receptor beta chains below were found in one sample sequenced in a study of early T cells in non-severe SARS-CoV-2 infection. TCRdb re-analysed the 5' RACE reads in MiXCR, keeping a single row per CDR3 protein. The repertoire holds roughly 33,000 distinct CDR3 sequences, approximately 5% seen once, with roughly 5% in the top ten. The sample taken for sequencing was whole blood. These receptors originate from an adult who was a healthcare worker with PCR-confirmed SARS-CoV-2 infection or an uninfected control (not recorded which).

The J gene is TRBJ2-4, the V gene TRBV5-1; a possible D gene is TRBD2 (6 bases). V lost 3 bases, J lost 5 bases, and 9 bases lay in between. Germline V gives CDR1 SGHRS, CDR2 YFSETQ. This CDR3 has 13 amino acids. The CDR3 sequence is CASSWDSENIQYF. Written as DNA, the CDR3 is TGCGCCAGCAGCTGGGACTCAGAAAACATTCAGTACTTC. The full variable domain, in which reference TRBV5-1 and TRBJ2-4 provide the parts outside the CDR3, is KAGVTQTPRYLIKTRGQQVTLSCSPISGHRSVSWYQQTPGQGLQFLFEYFSETQRNKGNFPGRFSGRQFSNSRSEMNVSTLELGDSALYLCASSWDSENIQYFGAGTRLSVL.

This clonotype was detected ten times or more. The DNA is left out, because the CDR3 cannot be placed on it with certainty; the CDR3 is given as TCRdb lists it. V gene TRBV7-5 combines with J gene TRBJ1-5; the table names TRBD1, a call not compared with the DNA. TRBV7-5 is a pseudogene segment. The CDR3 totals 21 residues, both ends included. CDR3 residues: CISVPEALEDRRETGNQPQHF.

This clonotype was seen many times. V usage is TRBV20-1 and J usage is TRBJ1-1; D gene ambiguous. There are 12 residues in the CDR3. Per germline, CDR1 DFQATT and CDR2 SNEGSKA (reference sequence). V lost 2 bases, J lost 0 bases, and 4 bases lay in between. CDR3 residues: CSARLVNTEAFF. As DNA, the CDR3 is TGCAGTGCTAGATTGGTGAACACTGAAGCTTTCTTT.

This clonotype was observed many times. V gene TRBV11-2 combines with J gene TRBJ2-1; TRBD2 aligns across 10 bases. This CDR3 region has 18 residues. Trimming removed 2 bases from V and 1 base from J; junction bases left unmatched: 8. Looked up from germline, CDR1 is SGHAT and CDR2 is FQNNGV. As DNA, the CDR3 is TGTGCCAGCAGCTTAAGTGGAAAGGGACTAGCGTCCTACAATGAGCAGTTCTTC. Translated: CASSLSGKGLASYNEQFF.

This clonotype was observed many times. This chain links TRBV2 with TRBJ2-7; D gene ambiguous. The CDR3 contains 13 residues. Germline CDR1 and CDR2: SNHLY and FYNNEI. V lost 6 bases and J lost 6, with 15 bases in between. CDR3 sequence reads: CASSAGPRIEQYV. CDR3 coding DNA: TGTGCCAGCAGCGCTGGACCGCGAATCGAGCAGTACGTC.

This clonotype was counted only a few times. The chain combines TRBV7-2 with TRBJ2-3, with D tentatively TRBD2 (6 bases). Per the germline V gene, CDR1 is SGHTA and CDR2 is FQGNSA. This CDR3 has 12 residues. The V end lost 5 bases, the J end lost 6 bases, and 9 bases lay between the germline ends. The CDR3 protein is CASSRLGDTQYF. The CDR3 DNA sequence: TGTGCCAGCAGCCGACTAGGGGATACGCAGTATTTT.

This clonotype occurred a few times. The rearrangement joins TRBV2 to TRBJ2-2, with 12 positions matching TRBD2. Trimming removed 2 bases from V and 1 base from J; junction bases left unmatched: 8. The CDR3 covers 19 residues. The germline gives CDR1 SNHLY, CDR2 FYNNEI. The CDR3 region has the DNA TGTGCCAGCAGTGAAAGGGCTAGCGGGAGGGGACTGAACACCGGGGAGCTGTTTTTT. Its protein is CASSERASGRGLNTGELFF.

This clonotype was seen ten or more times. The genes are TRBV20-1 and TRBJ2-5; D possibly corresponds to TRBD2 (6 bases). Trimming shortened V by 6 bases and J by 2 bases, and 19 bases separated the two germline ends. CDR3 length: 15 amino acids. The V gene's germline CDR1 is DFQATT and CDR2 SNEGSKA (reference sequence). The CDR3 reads CSARRGSGGQETQYF. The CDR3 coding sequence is TGCAGTGCAAGAAGGGGCTCCGGGGGACAAGAGACCCAGTACTTC.

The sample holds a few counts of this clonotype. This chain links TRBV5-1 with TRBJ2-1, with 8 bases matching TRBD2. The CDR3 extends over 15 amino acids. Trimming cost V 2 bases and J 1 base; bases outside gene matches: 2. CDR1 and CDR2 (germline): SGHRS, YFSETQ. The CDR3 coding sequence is TGCGCCAGCAGCTTCGTAGCGGGGTCCTACAATGAGCAGTTCTTC. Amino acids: CASSFVAGSYNEQFF.

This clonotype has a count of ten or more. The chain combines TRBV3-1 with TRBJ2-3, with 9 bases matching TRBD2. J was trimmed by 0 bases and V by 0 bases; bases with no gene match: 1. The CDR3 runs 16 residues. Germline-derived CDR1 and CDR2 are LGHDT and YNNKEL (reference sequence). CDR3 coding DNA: TGTGCCAGCAGCCAAGATACTAGCGGGAGCACAGATACGCAGTATTTT. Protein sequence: CASSQDTSGSTDTQYF.

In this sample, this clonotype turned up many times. The CDR3 spells CASSLWLEETQYF. The CDR3 DNA reads TGCGCCAGCAGTCTGTGGCTAGAAGAGACCCAGTACTTC. J is TRBJ2-5 and V is TRBV4-1; no clear D gene. Germline CDR1 MGHRA, CDR2 YSYEKL. Trimming shortened V by 6 bases and J by 3 bases, and 11 bases separated the two germline ends. CDR3 size: 13 residues.

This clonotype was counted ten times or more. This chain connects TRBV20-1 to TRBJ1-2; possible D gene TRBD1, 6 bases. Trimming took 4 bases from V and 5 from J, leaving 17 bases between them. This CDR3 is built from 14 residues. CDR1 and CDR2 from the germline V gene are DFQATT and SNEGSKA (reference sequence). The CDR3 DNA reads TGCAGTGCTACCTTCCGAGATAGGGGGTATGGCTACACCTTC. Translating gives CSATFRDRGYGYTF.

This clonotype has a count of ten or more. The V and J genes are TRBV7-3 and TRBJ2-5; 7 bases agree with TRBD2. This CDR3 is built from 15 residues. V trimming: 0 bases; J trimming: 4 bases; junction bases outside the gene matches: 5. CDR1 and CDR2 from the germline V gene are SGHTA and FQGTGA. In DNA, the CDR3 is TGTGCCAGCAGCTTAACGGGCGGGAGAAGAGAGACCCAGTACTTC. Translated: CASSLTGGRRETQYF. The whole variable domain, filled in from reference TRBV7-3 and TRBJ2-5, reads GAGVSQTPSNKVTEKGKYVELRCDPISGHTALYWYRQSLGQGPEFLIYFQGTGAADDSGLPNDRFFAVRPEGSVSTLKIQRTERGDSAVYLCASSLTGGRRETQYFGPGTRLLVL.

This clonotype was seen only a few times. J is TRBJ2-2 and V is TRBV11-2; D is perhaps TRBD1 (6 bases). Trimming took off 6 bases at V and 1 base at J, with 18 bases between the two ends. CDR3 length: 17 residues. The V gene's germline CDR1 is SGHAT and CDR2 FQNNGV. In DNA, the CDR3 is TGTGCCAGCAGTTCCCCACCGGACAGCCTGAACACCGGGGAGCTGTTTTTT. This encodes CASSSPPDSLNTGELFF. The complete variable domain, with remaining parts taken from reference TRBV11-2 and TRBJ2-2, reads EAGVAQSPRYKIIEKRQSVAFWCNPISGHATLYWYQQILGQGPKLLIQFQNNGVVDDSQLPKDRFSAERLKGVDSTLKIQPAKLEDSAVYLCASSSPPDSLNTGELFFGEGSRLTVL.

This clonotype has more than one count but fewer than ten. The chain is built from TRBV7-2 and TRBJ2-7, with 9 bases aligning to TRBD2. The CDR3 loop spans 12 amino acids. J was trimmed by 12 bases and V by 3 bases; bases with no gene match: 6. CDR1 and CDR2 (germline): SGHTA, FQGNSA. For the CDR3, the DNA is TGTGCCAGCAGCTTTTCTAGCGGGATGATGTACTTC. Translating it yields CASSFSSGMMYF.

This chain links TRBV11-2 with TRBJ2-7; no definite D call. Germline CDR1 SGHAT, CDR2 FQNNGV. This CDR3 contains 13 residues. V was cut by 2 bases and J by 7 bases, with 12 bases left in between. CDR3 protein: CASSLHSRAEQYF. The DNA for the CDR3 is TGTGCCAGCAGCTTACATAGTAGGGCTGAGCAGTACTTC.

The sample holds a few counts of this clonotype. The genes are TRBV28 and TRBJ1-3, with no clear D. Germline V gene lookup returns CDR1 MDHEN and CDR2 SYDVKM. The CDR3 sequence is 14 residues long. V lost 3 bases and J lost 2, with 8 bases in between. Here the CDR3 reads CASSFHGAGNTIYF. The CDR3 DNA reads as TGTGCCAGCAGTTTTCATGGGGCTGGAAACACCATATATTTT.

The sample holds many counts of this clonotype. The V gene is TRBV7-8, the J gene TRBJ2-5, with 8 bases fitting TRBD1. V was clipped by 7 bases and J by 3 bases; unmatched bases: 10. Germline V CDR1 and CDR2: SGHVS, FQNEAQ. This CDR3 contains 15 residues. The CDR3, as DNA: TGTGCCAGCAAGCTCCTGATGGACAGGGAAGAGACCCAGTACTTC. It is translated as CASKLLMDREETQYF.

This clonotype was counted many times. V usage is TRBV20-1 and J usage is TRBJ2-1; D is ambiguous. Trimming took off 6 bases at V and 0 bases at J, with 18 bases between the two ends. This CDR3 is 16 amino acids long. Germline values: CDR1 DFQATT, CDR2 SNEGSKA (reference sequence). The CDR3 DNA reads TGCAGTGCAAGTACCTTCACAGACCACTCCTACAATGAGCAGTTCTTC. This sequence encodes CSASTFTDHSYNEQFF.

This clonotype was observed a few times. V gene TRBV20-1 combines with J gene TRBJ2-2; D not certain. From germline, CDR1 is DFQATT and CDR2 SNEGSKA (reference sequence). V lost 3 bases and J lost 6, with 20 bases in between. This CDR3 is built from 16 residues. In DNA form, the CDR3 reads TGCAGTGCTAGGATCGACACGAGGTTTGACGCCGGGGAGCTGTTTTTT. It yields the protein CSARIDTRFDAGELFF.

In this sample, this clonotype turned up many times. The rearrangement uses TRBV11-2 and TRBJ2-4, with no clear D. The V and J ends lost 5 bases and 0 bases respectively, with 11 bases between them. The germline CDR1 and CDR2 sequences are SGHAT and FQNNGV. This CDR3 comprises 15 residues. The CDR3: CASSPGWGAKNIQYF. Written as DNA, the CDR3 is TGTGCCAGCAGCCCCGGTTGGGGAGCCAAAAACATTCAGTACTTC. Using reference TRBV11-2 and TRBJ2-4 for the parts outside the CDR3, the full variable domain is EAGVAQSPRYKIIEKRQSVAFWCNPISGHATLYWYQQILGQGPKLLIQFQNNGVVDDSQLPKDRFSAERLKGVDSTLKIQPAKLEDSAVYLCASSPGWGAKNIQYFGAGTRLSVL.